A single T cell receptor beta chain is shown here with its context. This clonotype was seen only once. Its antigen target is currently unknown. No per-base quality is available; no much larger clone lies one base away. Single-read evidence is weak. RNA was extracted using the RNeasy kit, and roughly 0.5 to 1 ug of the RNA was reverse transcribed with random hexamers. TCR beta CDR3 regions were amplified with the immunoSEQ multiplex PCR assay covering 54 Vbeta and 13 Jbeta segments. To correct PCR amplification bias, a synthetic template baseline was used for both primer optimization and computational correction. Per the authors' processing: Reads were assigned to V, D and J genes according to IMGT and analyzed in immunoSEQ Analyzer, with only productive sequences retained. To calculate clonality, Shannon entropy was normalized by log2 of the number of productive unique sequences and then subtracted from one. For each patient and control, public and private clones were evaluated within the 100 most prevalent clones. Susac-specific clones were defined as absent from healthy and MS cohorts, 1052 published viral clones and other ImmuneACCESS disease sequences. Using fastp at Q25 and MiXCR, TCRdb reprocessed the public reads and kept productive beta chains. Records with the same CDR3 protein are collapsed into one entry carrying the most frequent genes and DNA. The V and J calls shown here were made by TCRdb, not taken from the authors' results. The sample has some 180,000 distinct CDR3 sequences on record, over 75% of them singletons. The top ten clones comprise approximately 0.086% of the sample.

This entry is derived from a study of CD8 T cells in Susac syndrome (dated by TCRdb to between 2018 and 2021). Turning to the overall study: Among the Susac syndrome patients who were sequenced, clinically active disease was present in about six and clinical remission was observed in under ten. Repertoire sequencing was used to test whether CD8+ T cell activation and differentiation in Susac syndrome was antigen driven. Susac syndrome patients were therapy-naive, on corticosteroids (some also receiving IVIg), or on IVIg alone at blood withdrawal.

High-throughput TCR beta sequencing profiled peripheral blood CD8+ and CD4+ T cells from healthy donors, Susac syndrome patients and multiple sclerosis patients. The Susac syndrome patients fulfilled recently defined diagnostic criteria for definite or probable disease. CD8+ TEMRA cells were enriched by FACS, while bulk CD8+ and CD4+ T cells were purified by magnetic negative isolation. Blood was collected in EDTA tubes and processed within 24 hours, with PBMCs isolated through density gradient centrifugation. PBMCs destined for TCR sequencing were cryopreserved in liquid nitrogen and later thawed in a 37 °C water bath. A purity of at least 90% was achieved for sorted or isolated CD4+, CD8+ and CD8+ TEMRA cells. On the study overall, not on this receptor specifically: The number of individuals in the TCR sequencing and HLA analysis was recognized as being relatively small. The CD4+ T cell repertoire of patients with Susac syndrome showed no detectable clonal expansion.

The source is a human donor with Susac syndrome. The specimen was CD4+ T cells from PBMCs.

Here the CDR3 is given as CASSLATHTEAFF. The DNA is as follows: TGCGCCAGCAGCTTGGCTACGCACACTGAAGCTTTCTTT. The chain is assembled from TRBV5-1 and TRBJ1-1, with no reliable assignment of the D segment. Including the terminal cysteine and phenylalanine, the CDR3 comprises 13 residues. The read is trimmed to its CDR3 DNA, 39 bases read in frame from base 1. For CDR1 and CDR2, the germline V gene lists SGHRS and YFSETQ. The V end loses 0 bases and the J end loses 3 bases, and a stretch of 6 bases separates them.